The table lists the clone carrying this T cell receptor (beta chain) with a few counts. Its matching antigen is unknown. Three rounds of nested PCR, following a modified ARM-PCR protocol, produced the TCRbeta library. From the multiplex PCR reads, TCRdb called clonotypes with MiXCR, one entry per CDR3 protein. This sample has 60,000 or so distinct CDR3 sequences, with about 55% found just once. The data originate from a study of tumor and adjacent non-tumor tissue in lung cancer. Study-wide findings and caveats: Normal lung showed higher cumulative top 100 clone frequency than tumor. Tumor tissue had significantly higher TCR diversity than normal lung.

Looked up from germline, CDR1 is GTSNPN and CDR2 is SVGIG (reference sequence). V was pared by 0 bases and J by 4 bases, with 7 bases between. This CDR3 has 13 residues. This sample's RNA came from whole unsorted tissue. Distant lung tissue was collected more than 3 cm away from the tumor edge. Sequencing was carried out using distant non-tumor lung tissue. The source is a man between 70 and 80 years old with non-small cell lung cancer. The chain combines TRBV30 with TRBJ1-5; perhaps TRBD1 as D (6 bases). CDR3 region: CAWSVQGNQPQHF. CDR3 nucleotides: TGTGCCTGGAGTGTACAGGGAAATCAGCCCCAGCATTTT. Complete variable domain (other parts from reference TRBV30 and TRBJ1-5): SQTIHQWPATLVQPVGSPLSLECTVEGTSNPNLYWYRQAAGRGLQLLFYSVGIGQISSEVPQNLSASRPQDRQFILSSKKLLLSDSGFYLCAWSVQGNQPQHFGDGTRLSIL.